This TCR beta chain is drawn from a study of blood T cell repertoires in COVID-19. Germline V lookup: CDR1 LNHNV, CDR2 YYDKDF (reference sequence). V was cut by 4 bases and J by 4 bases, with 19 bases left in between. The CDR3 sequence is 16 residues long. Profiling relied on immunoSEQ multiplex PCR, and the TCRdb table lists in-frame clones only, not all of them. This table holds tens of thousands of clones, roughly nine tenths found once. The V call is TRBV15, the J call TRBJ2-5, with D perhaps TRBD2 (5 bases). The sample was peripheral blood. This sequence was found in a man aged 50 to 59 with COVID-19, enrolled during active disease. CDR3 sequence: CATSTRLAALGETQYF. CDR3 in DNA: TGTGCCACCAGCACCCGGCTAGCCGCGTTAGGAGAGACCCAGTACTTC. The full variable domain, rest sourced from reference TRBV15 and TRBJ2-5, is DAMVIQNPRYQVTQFGKPVTLSCSQTLNHNVMYWYQQKSSQAPKLLFHYYDKDFNNEADTPDNFQSRRPNTSFCFLDIRSPGLGDTAMYLCATSTRLAALGETQYFGPGTRLLVL.